This TCR beta chain was sequenced for a study of beta chain features in type 1 diabetes. Regarding the study as a whole: People with Type 1 diabetes carried modestly yet significantly shorter TCRB CDR3s in all four CD4+ subsets.

The germline gives CDR1 SGHTA, CDR2 FQGTGA. The CDR3 contains 13 residues. V lost 1 base to trimming and J lost 9 bases; unmatched junction nucleotides: 3. cDNA synthesis used the whole RNA isolate, giving expressed TCRB sequences. TCRdb keeps only in-frame clones here, not all; method: immunoSEQ multiplex PCR. The sample shows some 270,000 clones, 9.5% to 13% of them seen only once. On this clone: Its matching antigen is unknown.

A CD45RO/CCR7/CD25/CD127/CD95/CD27 panel sorted naive, central memory, regulatory and stem cell-like memory CD4+ cells. Sorted populations were all over 95% pure. The sample consisted of naive CD4+ T cells from blood. The chain is built from TRBV7-3 and TRBJ2-1; 7 bases match TRBD2. This receptor was identified in a man younger than 45 with type 1 diabetes. CDR3 sequence (DNA): TGTGCCAGCAGCTTAAATGGGGGGGGTGAGCAGTTCTTC. Residues: CASSLNGGGEQFF. The full variable domain, in which reference TRBV7-3 and TRBJ2-1 provide the parts outside the CDR3, is GAGVSQTPSNKVTEKGKYVELRCDPISGHTALYWYRQSLGQGPEFLIYFQGTGAADDSGLPNDRFFAVRPEGSVSTLKIQRTERGDSAVYLCASSLNGGGEQFFGPGTRLTVL.